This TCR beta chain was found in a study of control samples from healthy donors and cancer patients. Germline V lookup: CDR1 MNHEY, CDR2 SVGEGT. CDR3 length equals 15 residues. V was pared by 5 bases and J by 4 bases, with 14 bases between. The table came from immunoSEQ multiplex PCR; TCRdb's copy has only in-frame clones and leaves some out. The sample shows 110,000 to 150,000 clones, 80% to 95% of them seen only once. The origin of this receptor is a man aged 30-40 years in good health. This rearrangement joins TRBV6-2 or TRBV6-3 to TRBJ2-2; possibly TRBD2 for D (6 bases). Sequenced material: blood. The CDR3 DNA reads TGTGCCAGCAGTCCCTGGAGGGCCTCCACCGGGGAGCTGTTTTTT. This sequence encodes CASSPWRASTGELFF.